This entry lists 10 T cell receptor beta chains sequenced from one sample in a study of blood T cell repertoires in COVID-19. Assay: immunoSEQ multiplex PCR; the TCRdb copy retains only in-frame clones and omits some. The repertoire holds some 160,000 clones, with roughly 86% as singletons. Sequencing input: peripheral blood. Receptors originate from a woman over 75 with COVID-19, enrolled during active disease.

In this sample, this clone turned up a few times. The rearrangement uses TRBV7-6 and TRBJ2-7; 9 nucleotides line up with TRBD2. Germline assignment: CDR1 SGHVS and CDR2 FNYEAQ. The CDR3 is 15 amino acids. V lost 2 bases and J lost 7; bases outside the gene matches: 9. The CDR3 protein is CASSLFAGGPSEQYF. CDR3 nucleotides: TGTGCCAGCAGCTTATTCGCGGGAGGGCCGAGTGAGCAGTACTTC.

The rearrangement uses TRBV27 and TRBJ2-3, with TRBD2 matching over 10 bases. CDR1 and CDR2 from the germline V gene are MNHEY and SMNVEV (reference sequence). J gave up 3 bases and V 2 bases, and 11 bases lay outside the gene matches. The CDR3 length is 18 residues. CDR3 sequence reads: CASSLIGGASGSTDTQYF. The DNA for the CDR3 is TGTGCCAGCAGTTTAATCGGGGGGGCTAGCGGGAGTACAGATACGCAGTATTTT.

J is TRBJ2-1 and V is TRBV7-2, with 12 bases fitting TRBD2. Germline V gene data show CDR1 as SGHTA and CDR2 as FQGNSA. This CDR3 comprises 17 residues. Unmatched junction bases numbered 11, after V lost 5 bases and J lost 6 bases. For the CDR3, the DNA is TGTGCCAGCAGCATACTGACTAGCGGGGGTCTGGGCAATGAGCAGTTCTTC. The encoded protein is CASSILTSGGLGNEQFF.

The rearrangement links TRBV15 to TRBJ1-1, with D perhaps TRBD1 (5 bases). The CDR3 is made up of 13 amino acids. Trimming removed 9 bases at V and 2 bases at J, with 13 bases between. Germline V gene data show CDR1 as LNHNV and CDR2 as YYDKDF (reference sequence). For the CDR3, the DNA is TGTGCCACGAAACAGGACACCAACACTGAAGCTTTCTTT. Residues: CATKQDTNTEAFF.

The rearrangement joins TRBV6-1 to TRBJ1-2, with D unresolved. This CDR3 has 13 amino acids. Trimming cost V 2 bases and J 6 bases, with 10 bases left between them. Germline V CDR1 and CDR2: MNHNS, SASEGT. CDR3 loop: CASSESLRNGYTF. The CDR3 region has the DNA TGTGCCAGCAGTGAATCTCTGAGAAATGGCTACACCTTC.

DNA of the CDR3: TGCAGCGTTTTACAAGTAGGGGCCAACGTCCTGACTTTC. It translates to CSVLQVGANVLTF. V usage is TRBV29-1 and J usage is TRBJ2-6; unclear D gene. CDR1 SQVTM and CDR2 ANQGSEA come from the germline V gene. This CDR3 comprises 13 residues. The V and J ends lost 5 bases and 4 bases respectively, with 9 bases between them.

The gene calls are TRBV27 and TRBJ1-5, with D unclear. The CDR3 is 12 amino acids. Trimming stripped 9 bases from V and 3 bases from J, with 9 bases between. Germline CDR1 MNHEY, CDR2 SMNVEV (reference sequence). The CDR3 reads CASSGNNQPQHF. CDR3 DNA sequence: TGTGCCAGTTCCGGTAACAATCAGCCCCAGCATTTT.

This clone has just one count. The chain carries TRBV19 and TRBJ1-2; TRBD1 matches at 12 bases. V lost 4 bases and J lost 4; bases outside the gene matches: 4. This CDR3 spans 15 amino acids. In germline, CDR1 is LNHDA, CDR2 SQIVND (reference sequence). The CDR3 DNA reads TGTGCCAGTAGTACGACGGGACAGGGGGCCTATGGCTACACCTTC. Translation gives CASSTTGQGAYGYTF. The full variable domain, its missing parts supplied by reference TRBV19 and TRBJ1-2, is DGGITQSPKYLFRKEGQNVTLSCEQNLNHDAMYWYRQDPGQGLRLIYYSQIVNDFQKGDIAEGYSVSREKKESFPLTVTSAQKNPTAFYLCASSTTGQGAYGYTFGSGTRLTVV.

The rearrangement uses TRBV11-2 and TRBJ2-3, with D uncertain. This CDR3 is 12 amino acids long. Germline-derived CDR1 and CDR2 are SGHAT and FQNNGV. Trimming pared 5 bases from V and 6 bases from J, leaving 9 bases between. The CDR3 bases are TGTGCCAGCAGCGCATCCGGGGATACGCAGTATTTT. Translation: CASSASGDTQYF.

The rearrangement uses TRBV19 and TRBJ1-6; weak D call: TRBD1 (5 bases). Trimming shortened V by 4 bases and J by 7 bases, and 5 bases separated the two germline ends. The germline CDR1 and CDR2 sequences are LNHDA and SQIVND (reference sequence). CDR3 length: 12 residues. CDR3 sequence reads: CASSRTNSPLHF. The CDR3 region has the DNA TGTGCCAGTAGTAGGACAAATTCACCCCTCCACTTT.